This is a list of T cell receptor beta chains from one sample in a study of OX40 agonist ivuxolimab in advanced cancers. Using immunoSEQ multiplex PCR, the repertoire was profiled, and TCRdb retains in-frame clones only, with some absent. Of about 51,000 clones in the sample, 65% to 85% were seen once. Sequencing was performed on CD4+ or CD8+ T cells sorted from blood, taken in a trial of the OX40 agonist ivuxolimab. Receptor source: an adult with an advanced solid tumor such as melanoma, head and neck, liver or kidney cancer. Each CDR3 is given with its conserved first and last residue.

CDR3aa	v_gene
CASSFSGGAWETQYF	TRBV6-5
CASSSTGGGNSPLHF	TRBV7-6
CASNEGGGNSPLHF	TRBV5-1
CASRASDNSPLHF	TRBV5-1
CASSDPGQGFEAFF	TRBV5-1
CASSTRSGFGQETQYF	TRBV7-2
CASSLTPGASGSETQYF	TRBV4-1
CASSFARQSSYEQYF	TRBV7-2
CASGLVLTRVDPNYGYTF	TRBV12-5
CASSPVRGSGDTQYF	TRBV5-6
CASSRGSRDTEAFF	TRBV5-1
CASSLAHGTGHLAKNIQYF	TRBV7-9
CASSPNSGGAAETQYF	TRBV11-2
CASRPRAFAPKWTEAFF	TRBV11-3
CASRLGDSTTTRQYF	TRBV6-5
CASSEGLAREQYF	TRBV6-1
CAIADRGETQYF	TRBV10-3
CASSERQGLDSPLHF	TRBV18
CARLLRANNSPLHF	TRBV2
CASSLARGATEAFF	TRBV7-6
CASSLDPGGLADTQYF	TRBV5-1
CATSGADSPLHF	TRBV10-3
CASSRGQGEFNSPLHF	TRBV6-6
CASSPPGRTYEQYF	TRBV18
CASSQTGLQETQYF	TRBV27
CASSLTGLGNQPQHF	TRBV5-1
CASSLEGAGGTYEQYF	TRBV7-2
CASSEPGTGGYRSNQPQHF	TRBV2
CASSSEVGRIGYTF	TRBV5-1
CASSRQGANSPLHF	TRBV5-5
CASSQDLNTEAFF	TRBV7-9
CASSVREADTQYF	TRBV7-9
CASSFPGGDGGYTF	TRBV5-6
CASSLVGRTGANVLTF	TRBV5-4
CATLARGSKTQYF	TRBV6-5
CASSEAGGLTYEQYF	TRBV6-1
CASSLWKVGGPGNEQFF	TRBV5-6
CAGWDRGPHYGYTF	TRBV6-6
CASSFTGDRPQHF	TRBV27
CASSTGTGGNTIYF	TRBV14
CASSSRWDTEAFF	TRBV7-7
CARIKSGLDGPNYGYTF	TRBV5-3
CASSLVPLAGGPDTQYF	TRBV7-9
CASSLNGGTGELFF	TRBV5-5
CASSPGAGGASETQYF	TRBV5-1